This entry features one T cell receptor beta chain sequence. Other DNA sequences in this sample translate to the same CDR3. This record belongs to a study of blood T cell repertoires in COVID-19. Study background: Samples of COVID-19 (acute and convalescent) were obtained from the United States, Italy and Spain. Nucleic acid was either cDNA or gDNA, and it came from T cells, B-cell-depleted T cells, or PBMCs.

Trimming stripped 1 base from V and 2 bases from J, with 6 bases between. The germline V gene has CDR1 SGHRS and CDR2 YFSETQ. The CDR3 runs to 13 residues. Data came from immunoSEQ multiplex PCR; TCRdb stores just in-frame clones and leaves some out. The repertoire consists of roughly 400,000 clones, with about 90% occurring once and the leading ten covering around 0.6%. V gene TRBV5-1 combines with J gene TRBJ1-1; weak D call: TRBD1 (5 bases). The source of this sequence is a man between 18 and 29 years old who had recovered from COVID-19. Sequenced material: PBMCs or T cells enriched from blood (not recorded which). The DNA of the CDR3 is TGCGCCAGCAGCTTGACAGGAAACACTGAAGCTTTCTTT. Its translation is CASSLTGNTEAFF.